In its sample, the clone carrying this T cell receptor beta chain was seen a few times. Extraction and reverse transcription of RNA yielded cDNA as the sequencing template. The data were produced by immunoSEQ multiplex PCR, yet TCRdb's version contains in-frame clones alone and is incomplete. The table records 50,000 to 70,000 clones, 44% of them present only once. This sample is drawn from a study of CD8+ T cells in alopecia areata. This TCR came from a human donor with alopecia areata. Input material: NKG2D-low CD8+ T cells sorted from blood.

The chain's CDR3 is CASSYTGRAYNEQFF. The CDR3 coding sequence is TGTGCCAGCAGCTACACAGGGAGGGCCTACAATGAGCAGTTCTTC. V is TRBV11-2 and J is TRBJ2-1; tentatively, D is TRBD2 (7 bases). The CDR3 sequence is 15 residues long. Per germline, CDR1 SGHAT and CDR2 FQNNGV. V lost 4 bases to trimming and J lost 2 bases, with 12 bases between them. Together with reference TRBV11-2 and TRBJ2-1, the CDR3 gives the full variable domain: EAGVAQSPRYKIIEKRQSVAFWCNPISGHATLYWYQQILGQGPKLLIQFQNNGVVDDSQLPKDRFSAERLKGVDSTLKIQPAKLEDSAVYLCASSYTGRAYNEQFFGPGTRLTVL.